A selection of T cell receptor beta chains follows, all from one sample in a study of molecular identifiers for immune sequencing clone quantification. Using its own MiXCR run on the PCR reads, TCRdb lists one record per CDR3 protein. The data show approximately 550,000 distinct CDR3 sequences, over 20% seen once. The specimen sequenced was naive CD8+ T cells from blood, with Jurkat cell RNA spiked in. The receptors were sampled from a human donor in good health. Some libraries in this study had Jurkat cell RNA spiked in. Each CDR3 is given without its conserved first and last residue. Fields, in order: D gene, V gene, CDR3 protein. The D gene is left open where the match is weak.

>TRBD2|TRBV6-5
ASSLVRGGGESDTQY
>-|TRBV6-5
ASSHDSGNTIY
>TRBD1|TRBV6-5
ASSYSRDGDSSYEQY
>-|TRBV6-2/TRBV6-3
ASSYSAGVHTEAF
>-|TRBV6-5
ASSSSGRAMSEQY
>-|TRBV20-1
SATHIVDTQY
>-|TRBV21-1
ASPHSEY
>TRBD1|TRBV6-1
ASSEVGDRAVPGF
>-|TRBV2
ASSLGTISTDTQY
>-|TRBV6-2/TRBV6-3
ASSYSGRAETQY
>-|TRBV12-5
ASGSTYSGANVLT